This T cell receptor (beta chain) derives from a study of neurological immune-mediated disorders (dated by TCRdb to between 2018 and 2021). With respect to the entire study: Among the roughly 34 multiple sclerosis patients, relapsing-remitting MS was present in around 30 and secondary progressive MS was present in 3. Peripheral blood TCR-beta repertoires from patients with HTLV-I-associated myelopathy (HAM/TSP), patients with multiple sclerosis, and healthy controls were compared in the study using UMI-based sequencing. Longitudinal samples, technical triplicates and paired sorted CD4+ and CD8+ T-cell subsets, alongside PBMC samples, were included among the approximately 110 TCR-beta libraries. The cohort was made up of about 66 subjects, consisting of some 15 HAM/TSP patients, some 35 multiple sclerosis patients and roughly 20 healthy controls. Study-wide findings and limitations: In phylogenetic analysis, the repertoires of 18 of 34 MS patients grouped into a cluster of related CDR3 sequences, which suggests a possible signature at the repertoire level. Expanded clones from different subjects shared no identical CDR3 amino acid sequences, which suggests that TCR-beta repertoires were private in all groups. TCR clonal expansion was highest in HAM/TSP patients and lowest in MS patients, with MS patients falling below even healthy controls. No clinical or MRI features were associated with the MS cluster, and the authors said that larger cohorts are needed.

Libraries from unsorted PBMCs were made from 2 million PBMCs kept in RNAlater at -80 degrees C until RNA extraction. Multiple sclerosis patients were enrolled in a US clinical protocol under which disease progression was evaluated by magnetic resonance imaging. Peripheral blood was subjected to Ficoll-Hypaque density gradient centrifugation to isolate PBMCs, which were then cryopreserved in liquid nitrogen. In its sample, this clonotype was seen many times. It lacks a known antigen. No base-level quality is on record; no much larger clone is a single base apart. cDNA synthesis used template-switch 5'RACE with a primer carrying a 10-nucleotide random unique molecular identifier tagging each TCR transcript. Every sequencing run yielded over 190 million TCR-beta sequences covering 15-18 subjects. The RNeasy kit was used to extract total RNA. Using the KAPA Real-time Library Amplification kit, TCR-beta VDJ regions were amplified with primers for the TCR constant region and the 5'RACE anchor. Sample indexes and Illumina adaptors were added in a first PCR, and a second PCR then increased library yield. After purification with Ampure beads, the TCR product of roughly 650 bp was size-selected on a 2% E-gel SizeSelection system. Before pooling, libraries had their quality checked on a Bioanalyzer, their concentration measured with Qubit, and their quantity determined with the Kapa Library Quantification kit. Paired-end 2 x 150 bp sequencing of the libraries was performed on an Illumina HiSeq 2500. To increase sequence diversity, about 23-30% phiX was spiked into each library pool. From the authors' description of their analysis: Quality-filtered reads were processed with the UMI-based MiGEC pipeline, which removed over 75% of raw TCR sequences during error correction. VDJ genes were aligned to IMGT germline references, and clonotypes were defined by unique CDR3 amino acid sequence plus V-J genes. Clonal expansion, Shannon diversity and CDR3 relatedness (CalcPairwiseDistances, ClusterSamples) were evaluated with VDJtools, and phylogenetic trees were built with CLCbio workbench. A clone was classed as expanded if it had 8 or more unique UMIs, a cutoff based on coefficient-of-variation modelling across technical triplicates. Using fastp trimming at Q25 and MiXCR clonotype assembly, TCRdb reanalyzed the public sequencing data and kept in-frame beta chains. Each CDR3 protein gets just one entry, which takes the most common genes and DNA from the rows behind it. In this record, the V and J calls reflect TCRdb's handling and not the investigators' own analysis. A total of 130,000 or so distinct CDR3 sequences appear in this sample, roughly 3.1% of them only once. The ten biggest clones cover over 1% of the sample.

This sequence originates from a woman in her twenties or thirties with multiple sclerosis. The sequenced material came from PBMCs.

The DNA sequence is given as TGCAGCGTGGGCGGGTTGGGAGCTTTCTTT. This encodes CSVGGLGAFF. Recombination connected TRBV29-1 to TRBJ1-1, with no reliable assignment of the D segment. Taken from the germline V gene, the CDR1 and CDR2 loops are SQVTM and ANQGSEA. V is pared back by 6 bases and J by 10 bases, with 12 bases lying between the germline termini. The CDR3 runs 10 amino acids, cysteine and phenylalanine included. This entry keeps only the CDR3 DNA: 30 bases, framed from base 1.